The rows below give T cell receptor beta chains drawn from one sample of a study of cytomegalovirus exposure and HLA in healthy donors. Sequencing used immunoSEQ multiplex PCR; TCRdb keeps in-frame clones, though not all of them. The data hold approximately 100,000 clones, with around 76% observed a single time. Sequencing input: PBMCs. These receptors were taken from a woman aged 50 to 60 in good health and CMV-seropositive. The CDR3 runs from the conserved cysteine through the conserved F or W. The order of the fields is V gene, D gene, J gene, clone size, CDR3 DNA, CDR3 protein. The D gene is left open where the match is weak. Not every row has a clone size; where given, it reads once, few, many or a size class.

v_call: TRBV4-3
d_call: TRBD2
j_call: TRBJ2-5
clone_size: NA
cdr3_nt: TGCGCCAGCAGCCAAGATCGTATGGGACTAGAGGTGACCCAGTACTTC
cdr3_aa: CASSQDRMGLEVTQYF

v_call: TRBV14
d_call: NA
j_call: TRBJ2-5
clone_size: NA
cdr3_nt: TGTGCCAGCAGCCCCAAAGCCCGACCCAGGGAGACCCAGTACTTC
cdr3_aa: CASSPKARPRETQYF

v_call: TRBV5-8
d_call: TRBD1
j_call: TRBJ1-1
clone_size: NA
cdr3_nt: TGTGCCAGCAGCTTATTGGGGACAGGGGGAAGGACTGAAGCTTTCTTT
cdr3_aa: CASSLLGTGGRTEAFF

v_call: TRBV25-1
d_call: TRBD2
j_call: TRBJ2-1
clone_size: NA
cdr3_nt: TGTGCCAGCACCGCAGGCGGGGGGTACAATGAGCAGTTCTTC
cdr3_aa: CASTAGGGYNEQFF

v_call: TRBV27
d_call: NA
j_call: TRBJ2-1
clone_size: NA
cdr3_nt: TGTGCCAGCAGCCAGGGGGGCAATGAGCAGTTCTTC
cdr3_aa: CASSQGGNEQFF

v_call: TRBV6-5
d_call: NA
j_call: TRBJ2-5
clone_size: NA
cdr3_nt: TGTGCCAGCAGTTACAACCGCAGGGTGAGGGAGACCCAGTACTTC
cdr3_aa: CASSYNRRVRETQYF

v_call: TRBV10-3
d_call: TRBD1
j_call: TRBJ1-1
clone_size: NA
cdr3_nt: TGTGCCATCACTAGGCAGGGGGCGAGCACTGAAGCTTTCTTT
cdr3_aa: CAITRQGASTEAFF

v_call: TRBV4-1
d_call: NA
j_call: TRBJ1-2
clone_size: NA
cdr3_nt: TGCGCCAGCAGCCAAGATGCTGGGCTCGACTATGGCTACACCTTC
cdr3_aa: CASSQDAGLDYGYTF

v_call: TRBV5-1
d_call: NA
j_call: TRBJ1-1
clone_size: NA
cdr3_nt: TGCGCCAGCAGCTTGGTGGGGGGATCGAACACTGAAGCTTTCTTT
cdr3_aa: CASSLVGGSNTEAFF

v_call: TRBV6-1
d_call: NA
j_call: TRBJ1-1
clone_size: NA
cdr3_nt: TGTGCCAGCATTGGGATCCCCGGGGTGAACACTGAAGCTTTCTTT
cdr3_aa: CASIGIPGVNTEAFF

v_call: TRBV11-3
d_call: TRBD1
j_call: TRBJ2-1
clone_size: NA
cdr3_nt: TGTGCCAGCAGCTTAGATAGAGGTAGGGGGCCGCGAACTGAGCAGTTCTTC
cdr3_aa: CASSLDRGRGPRTEQFF

v_call: TRBV30
d_call: TRBD1
j_call: TRBJ2-7
clone_size: few
cdr3_nt: TGTGCCTGGGGCAAAGACAGGGTGTCCTACGAGCAGTACTTC
cdr3_aa: CAWGKDRVSYEQYF

v_call: TRBV6-6
d_call: TRBD2
j_call: TRBJ2-3
clone_size: NA
cdr3_nt: TGTGCCAGCAGTCCGCGGAGCGCGGGGGGCACAGATACGCAGTATTTT
cdr3_aa: CASSPRSAGGTDTQYF

v_call: TRBV2
d_call: NA
j_call: TRBJ1-6
clone_size: NA
cdr3_nt: TGTGCCAGCATCGAGAGGCTTATGAGTTCACCCCTCCACTTT
cdr3_aa: CASIERLMSSPLHF

v_call: TRBV19
d_call: NA
j_call: TRBJ1-5
clone_size: NA
cdr3_nt: TGTGCCAGTAGTATCCCGACAGGCCGCCGGCAGCCCCAGCATTTT
cdr3_aa: CASSIPTGRRQPQHF

v_call: TRBV11-2
d_call: NA
j_call: TRBJ2-7
clone_size: NA
cdr3_nt: TGTGCCAGCAGCTTAGATCCTTTCTACGAGCAGTACTTC
cdr3_aa: CASSLDPFYEQYF

v_call: TRBV4-2
d_call: TRBD1
j_call: TRBJ2-6
clone_size: NA
cdr3_nt: TGTGCCAGCAGCCAAGGGACAGGGTCCGGTGGGGCCAACGTCCTGACTTTC
cdr3_aa: CASSQGTGSGGANVLTF